This is a list of T cell receptor beta chains from one sample in a study of blood T cell repertoires in COVID-19. The repertoire was sequenced with immunoSEQ multiplex PCR; TCRdb's copy has only in-frame clones and lacks some. The data contain tens of thousands of clones, less than 85% of them singletons. Specimen: peripheral blood. These receptors all stem from a man over 45 with COVID-19, enrolled during active disease. The CDR3 runs from the conserved cysteine through the conserved F or W. The D gene is left open where the match is weak. Rows give clone size only sometimes, using once, few, many, or a class for an expanded clone.

J gene | D gene | clone size | V gene | CDR3 DNA | CDR3 protein
TRBJ2-6 | - | - | TRBV7-9 | TGTGCCAGCAGCTTAGTTAGTGGCTCTGGGGCCAACGTCCTGACTTTC | CASSLVSGSGANVLTF
TRBJ2-3 | - | - | TRBV5-4 | TGTGCCAGCAGCTTTCAGGGGGGCGGTCCAGATACGCAGTATTTT | CASSFQGGGPDTQYF
TRBJ2-3 | - | once | TRBV6-5 | TGTGCCAGCAGCCGGACAGCCCCTGGCACAGATACGCAGTATTTT | CASSRTAPGTDTQYF
TRBJ2-6 | - | - | TRBV5-5 | TGTGCCAGCAGCTTGGCAGGGCGGAGCTCTGGGGCCAACGTCCTGACTTTC | CASSLAGRSSGANVLTF
TRBJ2-3 | - | - | TRBV5-1 | TGCGCCAGCAGCTTGGGTGGGACTTGGCAGTATTTT | CASSLGGTWQYF
TRBJ1-1 | TRBD1 | - | TRBV10-3 | TGTGCCATCATCCGGGACAGTGGATTCACTGAAGCTTTCTTT | CAIIRDSGFTEAFF
TRBJ2-5 | - | - | TRBV4-3 | TGCGCCAGCAGCCAAGGCCGCGTCTACGAGACCCAGTACTTC | CASSQGRVYETQYF
TRBJ1-3 | - | - | TRBV6-2/TRBV6-3 | TGTGCCAGCAGCCTTGCGCGGGGCAGACCCTCTGGAAACACCATATATTTT | CASSLARGRPSGNTIYF
TRBJ1-4 | TRBD1 | - | TRBV7-9 | TGTGCCAGCAGTTTGACAGGGGGCAATGAAAAACTGTTTTTT | CASSLTGGNEKLFF
TRBJ2-7 | TRBD1 | - | TRBV19 | TGTGCCAGTAGCCCAGGGGGACAGATGATAAACGAGCAGTACTTC | CASSPGGQMINEQYF
TRBJ1-1 | - | - | TRBV13 | TGTGCCAGCAGTCTGGGATCAGGGGAAGCTTTCTTT | CASSLGSGEAFF
TRBJ1-2 | - | - | TRBV14 | TGTGCCAGCAGCCAAGATCCACAGGTTGGATATGGCTACACCTTC | CASSQDPQVGYGYTF
TRBJ2-7 | TRBD1 | - | TRBV6-5 | TGTGCCAGCAGCCGGGACAGAACCTACGAGCAGTACTTC | CASSRDRTYEQYF
TRBJ1-2 | - | - | TRBV4-3 | TGCGCCAGCAGCCAAGAGCAGGGGAACGGCTACACCTTC | CASSQEQGNGYTF
TRBJ2-1 | - | - | TRBV5-6 | TGTGCCAGCAGCTTTCCCACACAGGGTGACAAGGATGAGCAGTTCTTC | CASSFPTQGDKDEQFF
TRBJ2-2 | - | - | TRBV19 | TGTGCCAGTAGTATCTCAGCGTATCCGGGGGAGCTGTTTTTT | CASSISAYPGELFF
TRBJ2-3 | TRBD2 | - | TRBV7-9 | TGTGCCAGCAGCTTTCCCCCCGGCGGGGGGCTAAGCACAGATACGCAGTATTTT | CASSFPPGGGLSTDTQYF
TRBJ1-1 | - | - | TRBV6-2/TRBV6-3 | TGTGCCAGCAGTTACTCCCAGGGGTCCACTGAAGCTTTCTTT | CASSYSQGSTEAFF
TRBJ1-3 | - | once | TRBV11-2 | TGTGCCAGCAGCCCGCGGGGGGGCAGCTCTGGAAACACCATATATTTT | CASSPRGGSSGNTIYF
TRBJ2-7 | - | - | TRBV4-2 | TGTGCCAGCAGCCAAGATCACACCGGGGGGCCCTCCTACGAGCAGTACTTC | CASSQDHTGGPSYEQYF
TRBJ2-4 | TRBD2 | - | TRBV7-2 | TGTGCCAGCAGCTTAGGACTAGCGGGGGGTTGGAACATTCAGTACTTC | CASSLGLAGGWNIQYF
TRBJ1-4 | - | - | TRBV10-3 | TGTGCCGTCGGGGGAGGGGAAAAACTGTTTTTT | CAVGGGEKLFF
TRBJ1-1 | TRBD1 | - | TRBV4-3 | TGCGCCAGCAGCCAAGATCAGGGGGCGGACACTGAAGCTTTCTTT | CASSQDQGADTEAFF
TRBJ2-7 | - | - | TRBV18 | TGTGCCAGCTCACCAGCGGGCCTCGAGCAGTACTTC | CASSPAGLEQYF
TRBJ1-5 | - | once | TRBV11-2 | TGTGCCAGCAGCCCAGCCGGTATAACAGGGAATCAGCCCCAGCATTTT | CASSPAGITGNQPQHF
TRBJ2-7 | - | - | TRBV11-3 | TGTGCCAGCAGCTTAAACGCTTACAGCTACGAGCAGTACTTC | CASSLNAYSYEQYF